This T cell receptor beta chain is from a study of T cell responses to AZD1222 COVID-19 vaccine. Remarks on this clone: What it binds is not known.

The CDR3 contains 13 residues. V was cut by 3 bases and J by 2 bases, with 7 bases left in between. CDR1 is SNHLY and CDR2 is FYNNEI in the germline V gene. Libraries were prepared by immunoSEQ multiplex PCR; TCRdb keeps only in-frame clonotypes and omits some of them. The table has 200,000 or so clones, 70% to 90% seen once; the top ten hold around 8%. Broader study findings: It was only a handful of AZD1222 recipients who were seropositive at baseline. Spike was spanned by vaccine-associated CD4 TCRs, which were dominant at 160-218 and 743-854.

The sample in question was peripheral blood, obtained on day 0 of AZD1222 vaccination. The sequence was collected from an adult in good health. J is TRBJ1-2 and V is TRBV2; tentative D call: TRBD1 (6 bases). The CDR3, as DNA: TGTGCCAGCAGTGACAGGGGAAACTATGGCTACACCTTC. Its translation is CASSDRGNYGYTF. The variable domain in full, with the rest retrieved from reference TRBV2 and TRBJ1-2, is EPEVTQTPSHQVTQMGQEVILRCVPISNHLYFYWYRQILGQKVEFLVSFYNNEISEKSEIFDDQFSVERPDGSNFTLKIRSTKLEDSAMYFCASSDRGNYGYTFGSGTRLTVV.